Listed below are T cell receptor beta chains from one sample, sequenced in a study of T cells in Graves' hyperthyroidism and ophthalmopathy. TCRdb re-derived calls from the multiplex PCR reads in MiXCR, one entry per CDR3 protein. Counted here are about 680,000 distinct CDR3 sequences, 35% occurring once; the ten biggest clones make up around 30%. Sequencing input: blood. These receptors were collected from a woman aged 40 to 50 with Graves' hyperthyroidism. The CDR3 runs from the conserved cysteine through the conserved F or W. Fields, in order: D gene, V gene, J gene, clone size, CDR3 DNA, CDR3 protein. The D gene is left open where the match is weak. Only some rows state a clone size, as once, few, many or a class for expanded clones.

>NA|TRBV20-1|TRBJ1-1|many
TGCAGTGCTAGACAGATGAACACTGAAGCTTTCTTT
CSARQMNTEAFF
>TRBD1|TRBV4-1|TRBJ1-1|few
TGCGCCAGCAGCCTGGCAGGGACAGGGATCATTAACACTGAAGCTTTCTTT
CASSLAGTGIINTEAFF
>NA|TRBV10-2|TRBJ1-6|NA
TGCGCCAGCAGCCAAGAGAACTTT
CASSQENF
>TRBD2|TRBV11-2|TRBJ2-7|few
TGTGCCAGCAGTCTAAAACCCGGACTAGCCTACGAGCAGTACTTC
CASSLKPGLAYEQYF
>NA|TRBV20-1|TRBJ2-3|NA
TGCAGTGAAATCGGTCTAGCGTCTAGCACAGATACGCAGTATTTT
CSEIGLASSTDTQYF
>TRBD2|TRBV7-2|TRBJ2-2|NA
TGTGCCAGCAGCTCAGAAACGCGGGAGAAGAACGGGGAGCTGTTTTTT
CASSSETREKNGELFF
>TRBD1|TRBV20-1|TRBJ1-1|NA
TGCAGTGCGAACAGGGGAGTGAACGCTGAAGCTTTCTTT
CSANRGVNAEAFF
>NA|TRBV29-1|TRBJ2-7|NA
TGCAGCGTTGACGACGGGGTAGAATACGAGCAGTACTTC
CSVDDGVEYEQYF
>NA|TRBV15|TRBJ2-5|NA
TGTGCCACCAGCAGTATGCGGGAGACCCAGTACTTC
CATSSMRETQYF
>NA|TRBV30|TRBJ1-3|few
TGTGCCTGGACCGCGTCTGGAAACACCATATATTTT
CAWTASGNTIYF
>NA|TRBV2|TRBJ1-6|NA
TGTGCCAGCAGTGTGGACATCTTT
CASSVDIF
>NA|TRBV11-1|TRBJ1-3|NA
TGTGCCCCTAGGTGGGACTCTGGAAACACCATATATTTT
CAPRWDSGNTIYF
>NA|TRBV24-1|TRBJ1-5|NA
TGTGCCCCAAATCAGCCCCAGCATTTT
CAPNQPQHF
>NA|TRBV4-3|TRBJ1-2|few
TGCGCCAGCAGCCAAGAAGGGGGTCGTGGCTACACCTTC
CASSQEGGRGYTF
>TRBD1|TRBV7-8|TRBJ1-1|many
TGTGCCAGCAGCGAGGGACAGGCGGGCACTGAAGCTTTCTTT
CASSEGQAGTEAFF
>TRBD1|TRBV7-9|TRBJ2-5|NA
TGTGCCAGCAGCTACCCTACAGGGGATCGCCAAGAGACCCAGTACTTC
CASSYPTGDRQETQYF
>TRBD1|TRBV24-1|TRBJ1-2|many
TGTGCCACCAGTGATGAGGAGGGACAGGACGGCTACTATGGCTACACCTTC
CATSDEEGQDGYYGYTF
>NA|TRBV19|TRBJ1-5|few
TGTGCCAGTAGTATACTTGCGGGGTCCGTAGATCAGCCCCAGCATTTT
CASSILAGSVDQPQHF
>NA|TRBV7-2|TRBJ2-2|NA
TGTGCCAGCAGCGAGGCGAGGGGCTTTAGTGGCGGGGAGCTGTTTTTT
CASSEARGFSGGELFF
>NA|TRBV7-2|TRBJ1-6|NA
TGTGCCAGCAGCTTATGGGAGGGCCTGAATTCACCCCTCCACTTT
CASSLWEGLNSPLHF
>NA|TRBV27|TRBJ1-1|NA
TGTGCCAGCGCCACGAGGAGGAACACTGAAGCTTTCTTT
CASATRRNTEAFF
>NA|TRBV29-1|TRBJ1-1|many
TGCAGCGTTGATTGGGACACTGAAGCTTTCTTT
CSVDWDTEAFF
>NA|TRBV24-1|TRBJ2-3|few
TGTGCCACCAGAGGACTCCGACTCACAGATACGCAGTATTTT
CATRGLRLTDTQYF
>TRBD1|TRBV10-1|TRBJ2-5|few
TGCGCCAGCAGTCAGACAGGGTCTGGGGAGACCCAGTACTTC
CASSQTGSGETQYF
>NA|TRBV7-2|TRBJ2-5|NA
TGTGCCAGCAGCCGGGGCGAGAATCAGCCCCAGTACTTC
CASSRGENQPQYF
>NA|TRBV6-5|TRBJ1-2|few
TGTGCCAGCAGTGGTGGACGGGATGGCTACACCTTC
CASSGGRDGYTF